The 31 T cell receptor beta chains listed next were all sequenced from one sample in a study of glioma-infiltrating T cells after dendritic cell vaccination. Profiling relied on immunoSEQ multiplex PCR, and the TCRdb table lists in-frame clones only, not all of them. Of 90,000 to 95,000 clones listed, roughly 77% are singletons. Time point in this sample: after dendritic cell vaccination, including at tumor progression/relapse. The sample in question was blood, obtained after dendritic cell vaccination. The receptors originated from a human donor with glioblastoma.

This clone is a singleton in its sample. The genes are TRBV7-2 and TRBJ1-6, with D hard to call. The CDR3 is 15 residues long. Germline-derived CDR1 and CDR2 are SGHTA and FQGNSA. Trimming took off 4 bases at V and 0 bases at J, with 7 bases between the two ends. CDR3 sequence reads: CASSSRSSYNSPLHF. The CDR3 DNA reads as TGTGCCAGCAGCTCGAGGAGCTCCTATAATTCACCCCTCCACTTT.

The CDR3, as DNA: TGCGCCAGCAGCTCCCAGGGGATACCGGCTGGCGAGCAGTACTTC. This encodes CASSSQGIPAGEQYF. This chain connects TRBV5-1 to TRBJ2-7; maybe TRBD1 (6 bases). The V gene's germline CDR1 is SGHRS and CDR2 YFSETQ. Trimming stripped 3 bases from V and 6 bases from J, with 19 bases between. CDR3 length equals 15 residues.

The J gene is TRBJ1-1, the V gene TRBV7-6, with 7 bases identical to TRBD1. Germline CDR1 and CDR2: SGHVS and FNYEAQ. V was pared by 2 bases and J by 7 bases, with 10 bases of the junction left unmatched. CDR3 size: 15 residues. CDR3 region: CASSLQQGRSGEAFF. DNA for the CDR3: TGTGCCAGCAGCTTACAACAGGGGAGGAGTGGTGAAGCTTTCTTT.

The V gene is TRBV7-3, the J gene TRBJ2-3; D may be TRBD2 (6 bases). The CDR3 length is 13 residues. Germline V lookup: CDR1 SGHTA, CDR2 FQGTGA. V lost 2 bases to trimming and J lost 6 bases, with 9 bases between them. CDR3 DNA sequence: TGTGCCAGCAGCTTAGCGGGGAGGGATACGCAGTATTTT. Amino acids: CASSLAGRDTQYF. Full variable domain (outside the CDR3, taken from reference TRBV7-3 and TRBJ2-3): GAGVSQTPSNKVTEKGKYVELRCDPISGHTALYWYRQSLGQGPEFLIYFQGTGAADDSGLPNDRFFAVRPEGSVSTLKIQRTERGDSAVYLCASSLAGRDTQYFGPGTRLTVL.

There are a few counts of this clone. The chain recombines TRBV13 with TRBJ1-3; the D is unclear. The CDR3 runs 16 residues. Germline CDR1 reads PRHDT; CDR2 reads FYEKMQ (reference sequence). V lost 5 bases to trimming and J lost 0 bases, with 14 bases between them. The CDR3 region has the DNA TGTGCCAGCAGCGAAGGTATGAGGTCCTCTGGAAACACCATATATTTT. Residues: CASSEGMRSSGNTIYF.

V usage is TRBV19 and J usage is TRBJ2-2, with TRBD2 as a possible D gene (5 bases). CDR1 and CDR2 (germline): LNHDA, SQIVND (reference sequence). Trimming stripped 1 base from V and 4 bases from J, with 10 bases between. The CDR3 is made up of 15 amino acids. CDR3 loop: CASSIGADLTGELFF. The CDR3 region has the DNA TGTGCCAGTAGTATAGGAGCGGACCTCACCGGGGAGCTGTTTTTT.

The chain links TRBV9 to TRBJ1-2; D ambiguous. From germline, CDR1 is SGDLS and CDR2 YYNGEE. This CDR3 has 13 amino acids. The V end lost 4 bases, the J end lost 3 bases, and 10 bases lay between the germline ends. CDR3 in amino acids: CASSNRGDYGYTF. CDR3 nucleotide sequence: TGTGCCAGCAGCAACCGCGGGGACTATGGCTACACCTTC. Full variable domain (remainder filled in from reference TRBV9 and TRBJ1-2): DSGVTQTPKHLITATGQRVTLRCSPRSGDLSVYWYQQSLDQGLQFLIQYYNGEERAKGNILERFSAQQFPDLHSELNLSSLELGDSALYFCASSNRGDYGYTFGSGTRLTVV.

The V call is TRBV7-8, the J call TRBJ1-1, with 8 positions matching TRBD1. Germline V gene lookup returns CDR1 SGHVS and CDR2 FQNEAQ. V was clipped by 3 bases and J by 10 bases; unmatched bases: 10. The CDR3 runs to 14 residues. CDR3: CASSFLGQGFRAFF. The CDR3 region has the DNA TGTGCCAGCAGCTTCCTCGGACAGGGCTTTCGAGCTTTCTTT.

The chain carries TRBV6-1 and TRBJ2-1, with TRBD1 matching over 7 bases. The ends lost 0 bases at V and 2 bases at J; junction bases unmatched: 4. CDR3 length: 16 residues. Germline lookup yields CDR1 MNHNS and CDR2 SASEGT. CDR3 in DNA: TGTGCCAGCAGTGAAGCTGCAGGGGGAACCTACAATGAGCAGTTCTTC. Its translation is CASSEAAGGTYNEQFF.

This chain joins TRBV30 and TRBJ1-1; TRBD1 matches 8 bases. Germline assignment: CDR1 GTSNPN and CDR2 SVGIG (reference sequence). Unmatched junction bases numbered 8, after V lost 4 bases and J lost 4 bases. This CDR3 is 14 amino acids long. The CDR3 is CAWTILTGGTEAFF. The CDR3 bases are TGTGCCTGGACCATACTAACAGGGGGCACTGAAGCTTTCTTT.

This clone was detected once. The chain carries TRBV11-2 and TRBJ1-5; TRBD1 might be the D (6 bases). This CDR3 has 16 amino acids. Trimming stripped 1 base from V and 4 bases from J, with 14 bases between. Germline V CDR1 and CDR2: SGHAT, FQNNGV. This chain's CDR3 is CASSLASGAGNQPQHF. The CDR3 DNA reads TGTGCCAGCAGCTTAGCTTCAGGGGCAGGGAATCAGCCCCAGCATTTT.

The J gene is TRBJ2-7, the V gene TRBV18, with 7 bases matching TRBD2. This CDR3 region has 15 residues. V was clipped by 1 base and J by 1 base; unmatched bases: 4. Germline V CDR1 and CDR2: KGHSH, LQKENI. This chain's CDR3 is CASSPQAGSSYEQYF. The CDR3 DNA reads TGTGCCAGCTCACCACAAGCGGGGAGTTCCTACGAGCAGTACTTC.

V usage is TRBV5-1 and J usage is TRBJ2-5; tentative D call: TRBD1 (5 bases). The CDR3 is 14 amino acids. Germline CDR1 and CDR2: SGHRS and YFSETQ. V was cut by 4 bases and J by 5 bases, with 15 bases left in between. DNA for the CDR3: TGCGCCAGCAGCCCCCTGCCAGGGCGGGAGACCCAGTACTTC. Translating it yields CASSPLPGRETQYF.

J is TRBJ1-2 and V is TRBV27; TRBD1 aligns across 7 bases. The CDR3 totals 12 residues. Per germline, CDR1 MNHEY and CDR2 SMNVEV (reference sequence). Losses at the gene ends were 10 bases for V and 4 bases for J; bases not matched to a gene: 6. The CDR3: CATTRDSYGYTF. CDR3 nucleotides: TGTGCCACCACGAGGGACAGCTATGGCTACACCTTC.

The chain has TRBV2 and TRBJ1-2, with TRBD1 matching 9 bases. CDR3 length: 16 residues. Germline-derived CDR1 and CDR2 are SNHLY and FYNNEI. The ends lost 1 base at V and 4 bases at J; junction bases unmatched: 7. For the CDR3, the DNA is TGTGCCAGCAGTGAAGATGGGACAGGGATACTCTATGGCTACACCTTC. Translation: CASSEDGTGILYGYTF.

The chain joins TRBV5-1 to TRBJ1-5; no clear D. There are 14 residues in the CDR3. Germline-derived CDR1 and CDR2 are SGHRS and YFSETQ. V was trimmed by 4 bases and J by 4 bases, leaving 12 bases between them. The CDR3, as DNA: TGCGCCAGCAGCCCCGACGGGATGAATCAGCCCCAGCATTTT. Amino acids: CASSPDGMNQPQHF.

The rearrangement links TRBV14 to TRBJ1-2; no clear D. Between the trimmed V and J ends, which lost 0 bases and 6 bases, there was a span of 11 bases. This CDR3 is built from 14 residues. The V gene's germline CDR1 is SGHDN and CDR2 FVKESK. CDR3 coding DNA: TGTGCCAGCAGCCAAGATCTCAGGAATCATGGCTACACCTTC. It specifies CASSQDLRNHGYTF.

The chain uses TRBV5-1 and TRBJ2-7, with D possibly being TRBD1 (5 bases). The CDR3 contains 13 residues. Germline values: CDR1 SGHRS, CDR2 YFSETQ. Trimming shortened V by 0 bases and J by 3 bases, and 7 bases separated the two germline ends. In DNA, the CDR3 is TGCGCCAGCAGCTTGGGACAGAACTACGAGCAGTACGTC. Translation gives CASSLGQNYEQYV.

V is TRBV28 and J is TRBJ1-2; tentatively, D is TRBD1 (6 bases). V shed 3 bases and J shed 4 bases, with 18 bases lying between them. Germline V lookup: CDR1 MDHEN, CDR2 SYDVKM. This CDR3 contains 16 residues. The CDR3 DNA reads as TGTGCCAGCAGTTTGGTGGGGGGGGGCAAAGGCTATGGCTACACCTTC. Its protein is CASSLVGGGKGYGYTF.

The J gene is TRBJ2-1, the V gene TRBV30; D perhaps matches TRBD2 (6 bases). Trimming left V 1 base short and J 10 bases short, with 11 bases between. Germline values: CDR1 GTSNPN, CDR2 SVGIG (reference sequence). This CDR3 region has 12 residues. The CDR3 DNA reads as TGTGCCTGGAGTGGACTAGAGGGAGAGCAGTTCTTC. It is translated as CAWSGLEGEQFF.

CDR3 amino acids: CASSPRASGGTYNEQFF. The DNA for the CDR3 is TGTGCCAGCAGCCCGAGAGCTAGCGGGGGGACCTACAATGAGCAGTTCTTC. The J gene is TRBJ2-1, the V gene TRBV9; 11 nucleotides agree with TRBD2. The V and J ends lost 4 bases and 2 bases, in that order; junction bases with no gene match: 8. This CDR3 contains 17 residues. The germline CDR1 and CDR2 sequences are SGDLS and YYNGEE. Together with reference TRBV9 and TRBJ2-1, the CDR3 gives the full variable domain: DSGVTQTPKHLITATGQRVTLRCSPRSGDLSVYWYQQSLDQGLQFLIQYYNGEERAKGNILERFSAQQFPDLHSELNLSSLELGDSALYFCASSPRASGGTYNEQFFGPGTRLTVL.

This rearrangement joins TRBV27 to TRBJ2-7; tentatively, D is TRBD1 (6 bases). This CDR3 is built from 14 residues. V shed 3 bases and J shed 2 bases, with 11 bases lying between them. From germline, CDR1 is MNHEY and CDR2 SMNVEV (reference sequence). This CDR3 reads CASSFQQGPYEQYV. CDR3 nucleotides: TGTGCCAGCAGTTTTCAACAGGGCCCCTACGAGCAGTACGTC.

The chain joins TRBV7-9 to TRBJ1-1; tentative D call: TRBD1 (5 bases). Germline V gene lookup returns CDR1 SEHNR and CDR2 FQNEAQ (reference sequence). The CDR3 covers 16 residues. V shed 2 bases and J shed 0 bases, with 13 bases lying between them. Written as DNA, the CDR3 is TGTGCCAGCAGCTTAATCGGGGGGACCATGAACACTGAAGCTTTCTTT. As protein: CASSLIGGTMNTEAFF.

This clone was observed a handful of times. The rearrangement uses TRBV5-1 and TRBJ1-2; 7 bases line up with TRBD1. CDR3 size: 14 residues. CDR1 and CDR2 from the germline V gene are SGHRS and YFSETQ. V lost 1 base, J lost 7 bases, and 7 bases stayed unmatched. The CDR3 nucleotides read TGCGCCAGCAGCTTGAGACAGGGCCCGGGTGGCTACACCTTC. Translated: CASSLRQGPGGYTF.

The chain uses TRBV7-9 and TRBJ1-2; 10 positions match TRBD1. Germline CDR1 reads SEHNR; CDR2 reads FQNEAQ (reference sequence). Trimming removed 3 bases from V and 4 bases from J; junction bases left unmatched: 11. The CDR3 contains 17 residues. The CDR3 is CASSFSWTGGFRYGYTF. DNA of the CDR3: TGTGCCAGCAGCTTTAGCTGGACAGGGGGATTTCGCTATGGCTACACCTTC. The complete variable domain, with remaining parts taken from reference TRBV7-9 and TRBJ1-2, reads DTGVSQNPRHKITKRGQNVTFRCDPISEHNRLYWYRQTLGQGPEFLTYFQNEAQLEKSRLLSDRFSAERPKGSFSTLEIQRTEQGDSAMYLCASSFSWTGGFRYGYTFGSGTRLTVV.

The V and J genes are TRBV5-4 and TRBJ1-1; D not resolved. Germline CDR1 reads SGHNT; CDR2 reads YYREEE (reference sequence). Trimming removed 2 bases from V and 1 base from J, with 18 bases in between. The CDR3 contains 17 residues. The CDR3 DNA sequence: TGTGCCAGCAGCTTATCATCGGGAAGTGTGTCGAACACTGAAGCTTTCTTT. Protein: CASSLSSGSVSNTEAFF.

The rearrangement joins TRBV14 to TRBJ2-1; TRBD2 is a possible D gene (6 bases). The germline CDR1 and CDR2 sequences are SGHDN and FVKESK. The CDR3 is 16 residues long. V was pared by 4 bases and J by 4 bases, with 17 bases between. This CDR3 is CASSPHGTAPYNEQFF. The CDR3 DNA follows: TGTGCCAGCAGCCCCCATGGGACTGCCCCGTACAATGAGCAGTTCTTC.

This clone was detected only a few times. The chain joins TRBV2 to TRBJ1-6; TRBD1 might be the D (5 bases). Trimming took off 6 bases at V and 9 bases at J, with 21 bases between the two ends. This CDR3 has 16 residues. Germline V gene sequence: CDR1 SNHLY, CDR2 FYNNEI. This chain's CDR3 is CASRQGGGGVRSPLHF. The DNA of the CDR3 is TGTGCCAGCAGACAAGGCGGGGGAGGGGTTCGTTCACCCCTCCACTTT.

This rearrangement joins TRBV6-1 to TRBJ1-2; no clear D gene. V lost 3 bases, J lost 4 bases, and 15 bases lay in between. Looked up from germline, CDR1 is MNHNS and CDR2 is SASEGT. The CDR3 length is 15 residues. The CDR3 DNA sequence: TGTGCCAGCAGTGAGTCCGCAGGCGAAAGCTATGGCTACACCTTC. It specifies CASSESAGESYGYTF.

This clone was seen more than once but under ten times. J is TRBJ1-4 and V is TRBV30; 7 positions match TRBD1. Trimming cost V 1 base and J 2 bases; bases outside gene matches: 4. Germline V gene data show CDR1 as GTSNPN and CDR2 as SVGIG (reference sequence). The CDR3 totals 15 residues. The CDR3 sequence is CAWSAGQDTNEKLFF. CDR3 coding DNA: TGTGCCTGGAGTGCTGGACAGGATACTAATGAAAAACTGTTTTTT.

The chain employs TRBV6-5 and TRBJ1-1; 8 bases fit TRBD1. Trimming removed 0 bases from V and 4 bases from J; junction bases left unmatched: 7. The V gene's germline CDR1 is MNHEY and CDR2 SVGAGI. CDR3 size: 16 residues. The CDR3 DNA sequence: TGTGCCAGCAGTTACTCGAGGGACAGGCCCTCCACTGAAGCTTTCTTT. Amino acid sequence: CASSYSRDRPSTEAFF.